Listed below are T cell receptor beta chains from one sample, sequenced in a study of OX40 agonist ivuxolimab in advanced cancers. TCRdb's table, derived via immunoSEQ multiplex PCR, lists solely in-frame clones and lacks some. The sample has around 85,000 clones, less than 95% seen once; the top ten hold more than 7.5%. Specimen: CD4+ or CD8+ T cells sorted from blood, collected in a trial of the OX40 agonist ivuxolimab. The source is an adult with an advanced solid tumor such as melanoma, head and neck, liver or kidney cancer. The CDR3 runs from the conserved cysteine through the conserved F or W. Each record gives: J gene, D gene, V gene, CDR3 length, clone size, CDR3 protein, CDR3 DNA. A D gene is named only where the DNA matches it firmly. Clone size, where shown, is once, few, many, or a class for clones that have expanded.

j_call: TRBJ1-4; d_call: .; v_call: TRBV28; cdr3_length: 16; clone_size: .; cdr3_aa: CASSQGRWLTNEKLFF; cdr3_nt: TGTGCCAGCAGTCAGGGGAGATGGTTAACTAATGAAAAACTGTTTTTT
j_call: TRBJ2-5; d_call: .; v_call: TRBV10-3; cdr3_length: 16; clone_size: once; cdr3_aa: CAISDPAGSVVETQYF; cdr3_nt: TGTGCCATCAGTGACCCTGCCGGGAGCGTCGTAGAGACCCAGTACTTC
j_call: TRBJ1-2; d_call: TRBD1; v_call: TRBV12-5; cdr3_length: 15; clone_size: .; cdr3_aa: CASGLDRGMNYGYTF; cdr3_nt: TGTGCTAGTGGTTTGGACAGGGGGATGAACTATGGCTACACCTTC
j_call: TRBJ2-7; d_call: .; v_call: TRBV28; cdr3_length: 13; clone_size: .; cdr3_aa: CASSPRGRAEQYF; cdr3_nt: TGTGCCAGCAGCCCCCGGGGCCGGGCCGAGCAGTACTTC
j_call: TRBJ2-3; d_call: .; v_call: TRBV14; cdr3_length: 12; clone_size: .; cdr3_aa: CASGPGGHTQYF; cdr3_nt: TGTGCCAGCGGTCCCGGGGGACATACGCAGTATTTT
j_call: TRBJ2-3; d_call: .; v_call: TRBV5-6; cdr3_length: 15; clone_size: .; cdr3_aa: CASSLPRTNTDTQYF; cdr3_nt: TGTGCCAGCAGCCTCCCCCGGACTAACACAGATACGCAGTATTTT
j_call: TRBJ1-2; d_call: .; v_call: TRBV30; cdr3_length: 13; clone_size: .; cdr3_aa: CAWSRAGWDGYTF; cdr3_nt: TGTGCCTGGAGTAGGGCAGGTTGGGATGGCTACACCTTC
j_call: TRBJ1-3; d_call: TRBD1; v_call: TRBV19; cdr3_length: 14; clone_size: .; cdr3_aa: CASSDRGLGNTIYF; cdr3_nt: TGTGCCAGTAGCGACAGGGGGCTAGGAAACACCATATATTTT
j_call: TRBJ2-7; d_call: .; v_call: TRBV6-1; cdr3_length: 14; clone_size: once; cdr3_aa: CASSGIGQFYEQYF; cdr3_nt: TGTGCCAGCTCGGGGATAGGACAATTCTACGAGCAGTACTTC
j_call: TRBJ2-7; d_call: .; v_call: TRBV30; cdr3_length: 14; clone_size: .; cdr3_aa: CAWNPGTGALEQYF; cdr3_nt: TGTGCCTGGAATCCCGGGACCGGGGCGTTAGAGCAGTACTTC
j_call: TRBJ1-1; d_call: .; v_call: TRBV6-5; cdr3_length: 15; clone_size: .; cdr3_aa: CASSPTGLDFFGAFF; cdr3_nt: TGTGCCAGCAGTCCTACAGGGCTTGACTTTTTCGGAGCTTTCTTT
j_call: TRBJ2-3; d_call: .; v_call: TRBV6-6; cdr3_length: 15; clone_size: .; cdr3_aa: CASSYSRGAADTQYF; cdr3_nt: TGTGCCAGCAGTTACTCGAGAGGGGCGGCAGATACGCAGTATTTT
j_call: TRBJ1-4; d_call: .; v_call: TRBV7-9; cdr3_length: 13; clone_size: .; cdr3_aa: CASSPSGSEKLFF; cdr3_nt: TGTGCCAGCAGCCCGAGCGGGTCTGAAAAACTGTTTTTT
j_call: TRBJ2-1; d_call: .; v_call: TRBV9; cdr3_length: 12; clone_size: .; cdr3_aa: CASSVSYNEQFF; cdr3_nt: TGTGCCAGCAGCGTATCCTACAATGAGCAGTTCTTC
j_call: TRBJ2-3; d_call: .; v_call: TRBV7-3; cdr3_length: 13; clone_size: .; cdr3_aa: CASSFGITDTQYF; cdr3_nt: TGTGCCAGCAGCTTTGGAATCACAGATACGCAGTATTTT
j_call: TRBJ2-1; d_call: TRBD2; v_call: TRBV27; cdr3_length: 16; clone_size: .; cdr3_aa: CASTPSGGETYNEQFF; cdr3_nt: TGTGCCAGCACTCCGTCGGGAGGCGAAACCTACAATGAGCAGTTCTTC
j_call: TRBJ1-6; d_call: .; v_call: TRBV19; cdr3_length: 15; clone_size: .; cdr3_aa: CASSIEFYYNSPLHF; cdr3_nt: TGTGCCAGTAGTATTGAATTCTATTATAATTCACCCCTCCACTTT
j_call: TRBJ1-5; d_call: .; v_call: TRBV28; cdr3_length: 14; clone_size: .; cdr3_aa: CASSMTGPNQPQHF; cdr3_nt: TGTGCCAGCAGCATGACAGGCCCAAATCAGCCCCAGCATTTT
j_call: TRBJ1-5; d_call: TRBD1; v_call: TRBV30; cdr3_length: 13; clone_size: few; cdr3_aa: CAWSRQGSQPQHF; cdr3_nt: TGTGCCTGGAGTAGACAGGGGAGTCAGCCCCAGCATTTT
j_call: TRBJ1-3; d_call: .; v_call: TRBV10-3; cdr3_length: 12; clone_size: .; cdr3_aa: CAISGDGNTIYF; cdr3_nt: TGTGCCATCAGTGGGGACGGAAACACCATATATTTT
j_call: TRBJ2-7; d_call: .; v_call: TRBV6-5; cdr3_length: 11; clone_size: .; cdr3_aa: CASGTPYEQYF; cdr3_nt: TGTGCCAGCGGGACACCCTACGAGCAGTACTTC
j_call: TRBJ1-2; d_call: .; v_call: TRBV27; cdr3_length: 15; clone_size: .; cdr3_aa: CASSLFPTGGSGYTF; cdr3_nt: TGTGCCAGCAGTTTATTTCCGACAGGTGGGTCTGGCTACACCTTC
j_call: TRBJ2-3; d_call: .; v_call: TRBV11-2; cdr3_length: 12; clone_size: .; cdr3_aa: CASSLWRYTQYF; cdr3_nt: TGTGCCAGCAGCTTATGGCGTTATACGCAGTATTTT
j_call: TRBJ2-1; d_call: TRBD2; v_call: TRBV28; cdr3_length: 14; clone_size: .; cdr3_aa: CASSLAGALSEQFF; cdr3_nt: TGTGCCAGCAGTTTGGCGGGAGCTTTAAGTGAGCAGTTCTTC
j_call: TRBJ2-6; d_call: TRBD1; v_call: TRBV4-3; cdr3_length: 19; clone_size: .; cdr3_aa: CASSQHAGQVWSGANVLTF; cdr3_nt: TGCGCCAGCAGCCAGCACGCAGGACAGGTTTGGTCTGGGGCCAACGTCCTGACTTTC
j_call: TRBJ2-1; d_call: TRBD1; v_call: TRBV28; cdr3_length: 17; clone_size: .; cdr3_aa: CASSYTQGFRSYNEQFF; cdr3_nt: TGTGCCAGCAGTTATACACAGGGGTTTAGGTCCTACAATGAGCAGTTCTTC
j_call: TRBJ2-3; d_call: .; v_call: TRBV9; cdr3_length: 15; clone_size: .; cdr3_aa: CASSALDSVADTQYF; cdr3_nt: TGTGCCAGCAGCGCCCTGGACAGTGTGGCAGATACGCAGTATTTT
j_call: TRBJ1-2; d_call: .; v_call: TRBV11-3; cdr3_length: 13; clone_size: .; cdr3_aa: CASSNLGGYGYTF; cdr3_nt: TGTGCCAGCAGCAACCTGGGGGGCTATGGCTACACCTTC
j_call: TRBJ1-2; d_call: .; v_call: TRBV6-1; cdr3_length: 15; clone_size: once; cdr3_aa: CASSVFRGPLYGYTF; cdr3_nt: TGTGCCAGCAGTGTTTTTCGCGGGCCACTCTATGGCTACACCTTC
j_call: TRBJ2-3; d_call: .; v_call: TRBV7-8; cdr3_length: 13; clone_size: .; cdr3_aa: CASSVEYGDTQYF; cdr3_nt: TGTGCCAGCAGCGTAGAGTACGGAGATACGCAGTATTTT
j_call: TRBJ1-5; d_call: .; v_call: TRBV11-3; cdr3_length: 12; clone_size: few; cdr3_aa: CASSPRYQPQHF; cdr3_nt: TGTGCCAGCAGCCCCCGGTATCAGCCCCAGCATTTT
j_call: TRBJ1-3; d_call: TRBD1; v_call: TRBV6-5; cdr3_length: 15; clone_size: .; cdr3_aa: CASSGTGGSGNTIYF; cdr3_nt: TGTGCCAGCAGTGGTACAGGGGGCTCTGGAAACACCATATATTTT
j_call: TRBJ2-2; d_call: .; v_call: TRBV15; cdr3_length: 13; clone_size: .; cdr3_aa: CATSRANTGELFF; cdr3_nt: TGTGCCACCAGCAGAGCGAACACCGGGGAGCTGTTTTTT
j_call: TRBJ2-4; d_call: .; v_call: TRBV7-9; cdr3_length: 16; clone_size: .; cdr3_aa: CASSSTKEGRQNIQYF; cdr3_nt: TGTGCCAGCAGCTCCACTAAAGAGGGGCGTCAAAACATTCAGTACTTC
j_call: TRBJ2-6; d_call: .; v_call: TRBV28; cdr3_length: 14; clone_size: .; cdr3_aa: CASSPGIGANVLTF; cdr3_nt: TGTGCCAGCAGCCCGGGGATTGGGGCCAACGTCCTGACTTTC
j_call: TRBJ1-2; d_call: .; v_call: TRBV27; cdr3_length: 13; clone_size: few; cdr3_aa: CASSLEGNYGYTF; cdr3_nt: TGTGCCAGCAGTTTGGAGGGGAACTATGGCTACACCTTC
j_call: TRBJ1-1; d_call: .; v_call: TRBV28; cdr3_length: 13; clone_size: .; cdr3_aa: CASSATGSYEAFF; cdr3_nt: TGTGCCAGCAGCGCAACAGGGTCATATGAAGCTTTCTTT
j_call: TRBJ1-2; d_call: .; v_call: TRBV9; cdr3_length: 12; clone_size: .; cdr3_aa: CASSVQGSGYTF; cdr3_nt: TGTGCCAGCAGCGTGCAGGGTAGTGGCTACACCTTC
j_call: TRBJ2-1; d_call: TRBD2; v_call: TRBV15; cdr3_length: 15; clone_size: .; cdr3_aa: CATSRQSGVYNEQFF; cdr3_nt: TGTGCCACCAGCAGACAGAGCGGGGTCTACAATGAGCAGTTCTTC
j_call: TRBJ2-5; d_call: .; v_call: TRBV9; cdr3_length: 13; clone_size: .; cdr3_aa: CASRGLGQETQYF; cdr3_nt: TGTGCCAGCAGGGGGCTAGGACAAGAGACCCAGTACTTC
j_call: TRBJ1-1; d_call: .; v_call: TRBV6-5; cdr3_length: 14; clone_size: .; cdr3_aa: CASSLGFWETEAFF; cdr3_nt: TGTGCCAGCAGTTTGGGGTTTTGGGAGACTGAAGCTTTCTTT
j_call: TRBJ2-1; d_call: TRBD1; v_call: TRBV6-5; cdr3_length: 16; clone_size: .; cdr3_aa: CASSYSTGQVYNEQFF; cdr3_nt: TGTGCCAGCAGTTACTCGACGGGACAGGTATACAATGAGCAGTTCTTC
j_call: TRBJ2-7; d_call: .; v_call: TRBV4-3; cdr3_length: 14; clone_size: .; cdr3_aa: CASSQDAGFYEQYF; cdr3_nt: TGCGCCAGCAGCCAAGACGCAGGCTTCTACGAGCAGTACTTC
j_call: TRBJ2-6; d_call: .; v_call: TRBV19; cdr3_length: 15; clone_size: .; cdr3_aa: CASSMVPLGANVLTF; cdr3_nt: TGTGCCAGTAGTATGGTTCCACTTGGGGCCAACGTCCTGACTTTC
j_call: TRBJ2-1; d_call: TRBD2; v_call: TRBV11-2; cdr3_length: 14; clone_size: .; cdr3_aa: CASSISGRYNEQFF; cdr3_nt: TGTGCCAGCAGCATTAGCGGGAGGTACAATGAGCAGTTCTTC
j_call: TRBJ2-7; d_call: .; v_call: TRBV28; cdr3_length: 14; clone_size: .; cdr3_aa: CASSLLGPNYEQYF; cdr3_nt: TGTGCCAGCAGTTTATTGGGGCCTAACTACGAGCAGTACTTC
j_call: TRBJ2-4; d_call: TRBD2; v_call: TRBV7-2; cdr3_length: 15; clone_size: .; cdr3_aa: CASSLPPGGLDIQYF; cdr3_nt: TGTGCCAGCAGCCTCCCTCCGGGGGGGCTGGACATTCAGTACTTC
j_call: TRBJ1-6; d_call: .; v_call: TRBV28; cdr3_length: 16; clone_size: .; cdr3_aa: CASSLQALLEDSPLHF; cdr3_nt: TGTGCCAGCAGTTTACAGGCCTTGCTTGAGGATTCACCCCTCCACTTT
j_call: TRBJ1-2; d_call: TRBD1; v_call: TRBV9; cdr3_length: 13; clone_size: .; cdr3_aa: CASSPDRDYGYTF; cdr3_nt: TGTGCCAGCAGCCCGGACAGGGACTATGGCTACACCTTC
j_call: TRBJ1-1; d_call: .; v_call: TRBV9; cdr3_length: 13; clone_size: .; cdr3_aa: CASSVLGGTEAFF; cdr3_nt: TGTGCCAGCAGCGTACTGGGCGGGACTGAAGCTTTCTTT
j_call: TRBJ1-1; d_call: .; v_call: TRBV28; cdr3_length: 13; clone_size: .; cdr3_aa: CASSGTGRGDAFF; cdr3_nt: TGTGCCAGCAGTGGCACGGGGCGAGGAGACGCTTTCTTT
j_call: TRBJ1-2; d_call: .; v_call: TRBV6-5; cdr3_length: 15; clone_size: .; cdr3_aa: CASSSRQAGGYGYTF; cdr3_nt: TGTGCCAGCAGTTCTCGACAGGCGGGGGGCTATGGCTACACCTTC
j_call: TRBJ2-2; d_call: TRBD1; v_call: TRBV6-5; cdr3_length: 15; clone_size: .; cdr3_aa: CASTKDRGYTGELFF; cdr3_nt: TGTGCCAGCACCAAGGACAGGGGTTACACCGGGGAGCTGTTTTTT